The clone carrying this TCR beta chain was counted once. Its antigen is still unknown. This CDR3 has 13 residues. The germline V gene encodes CDR1 DFQATT and CDR2 SNEGSKA (reference sequence). V was cut by 8 bases and J by 2 bases, with 10 bases left in between. The source of the sample is a study of blood T cells in healthy people across ages. The study's findings and limits: Estimates of diversity drawn from one million T cells were considered underestimates.

PCR was performed a second time for about 7 to 11 cycles using a sample-barcoded 5' primer and a J-beta primer mix. One entry per CDR3 protein results from TCRdb running MiXCR on the 5' RACE reads. Among under 800,000 distinct CDR3 sequences listed, approximately 39% were seen once. There were at least 5.5 micrograms of total RNA extracted from every sample. The chain joins TRBV20-1 to TRBJ2-6, with D hard to call. Sequencing was performed on blood. This TCR was recovered from a woman aged 55 to 70 in good health. In DNA form, the CDR3 reads TGCAGTATCCGGGCCCCTGGGGCCAACGTCCTGACTTTC. It yields the protein CSIRAPGANVLTF.